The present T cell receptor (beta chain) was sequenced within a study of sequential checkpoint blockade in melanoma. The treatment here: randomized to nivolumab then ipilimumab (arm A) or the reverse (arm B). The CDR3 covers 15 residues. Looked up from germline, CDR1 is WSHSY and CDR2 is SAAADI. The V and J ends lost 1 base and 4 bases, in that order; junction bases with no gene match: 4. Profiling relied on immunoSEQ multiplex PCR, and the TCRdb table lists in-frame clones only, not all of them. The sample records 8,000 or so clones, roughly a quarter being singletons. The clonotype was recovered from a human donor with melanoma. This rearrangement joins TRBV10-2 to TRBJ1-2, with 9 bases fitting TRBD1. This sample comprised tumor tissue (inferred from file names), obtained from a patient given nivolumab and ipilimumab in sequence. CDR3 DNA: TGCGCCAGCAGTGAGTTACCGGGACAGGGCTATGGCTACACCTTC. As protein: CASSELPGQGYGYTF.